This TCR beta chain is from a study of siplizumab effects on memory and regulatory T cells (dated by TCRdb to between 2017 and 2020). As for the study more broadly: The study looked at the effect of siplizumab, an anti-CD2 antibody, on alloreactive T-cell subsets in allogeneic mixed lymphocyte reactions made from human PBMCs. Beyond this particular receptor, the publication reports: The suppressive function of proliferating Tregs from siplizumab cultures was not functionally confirmed. Siplizumab significantly reduced the cumulative frequency of alloreactive sequences traceable to unstimulated CD4+ memory T cells. For roughly 80-95% of proliferating CD4+ or CD8+ clones, no naive or memory phenotype could be assigned. Compared with memory T cells, unstimulated naive T cells appeared more diverse, and naive cells seemed to make a substantial contribution to the alloresponse. In reactions with siplizumab, an average of around 70% of mappable alloreactive CD4+ clones were Treg-derived, compared with around 30% in control reactions. Because sequences below about 10^-5 frequency were poorly captured, only a minor fraction of alloreactive clones could be mapped to unstimulated subsets.

Concerning this clone: This receptor's antigen is unknown. Nothing much larger sits one base from this clone, and base qualities are not available.

Sorted unstimulated T cells and proliferating T cells recovered from mixed lymphocyte reactions were subjected to TCRbeta CDR3 sequencing. Fresh whole blood from approximately ten HLA-typed healthy donors was used to isolate PBMCs. To map where alloreactive clones came from, CD4+ regulatory T cells in the unstimulated state were FACS-sorted. Counted from cysteine to phenylalanine, this CDR3 has 14 amino acids. The kept DNA is CDR3 alone, 42 bases in frame from the first base. CDR1 and CDR2 are read off the germline V gene (reference sequence) as MNHEY and SMNVEV. The germline V and J ends show losses of 4 bases and 7 bases respectively, and no gene match explains 5 bases of the junction. Libraries were prepared through the immunoSEQ multiplex PCR assay. Approximately 100,000 TCR templates per sample were assayed on the deep sequencing platform. Genomic DNA extracted from sorted T cells was the material used for TCRbeta CDR3 sequencing. Turning to the authors' computational methods: The R programming language was used for clonal analysis of the TCRbeta CDR3 data. Alloreactive CD4+ and CD8+ clones were defined by comparing unstimulated samples with post-reaction CFSE-low samples. Alloreactive CD4+ clones were assigned to regulatory or non-regulatory origin by matching sequences to sorted unstimulated Treg and non-Treg repertoires. The clones in this table, taken by TCRdb from immuneACCESS, are in-frame only. Not every clone is retained; where verified, under half of the shortfall comes from an unresolved V gene, and the cause of the rest is unknown. For V, J and clone size, that table is used; D and trimming come from the DNA. This sample comprises 65,000 to 70,000 clones, about 87% of them detected only once. Over 1.5% of the sample is held by the ten biggest clonotypes.

This TCR came from a human donor in good health. This chain joins TRBV27 to TRBJ1-2; 11 junctional bases match TRBD1. The sample consisted of Tregs sorted from blood. The nucleotide sequence is TGTGCCAGCAGTTCGGGACAGGGGGTCCTTGGCTACACCTTC. It specifies CASSSGQGVLGYTF.